This TCR beta chain was captured by sequencing in a study of T cells in Graves' hyperthyroidism and ophthalmopathy. Template material for amplifying TCR beta CDR3 regions consisted of RNA transcripts. The study used the HTBI primer set for a first-round RT-PCR of the TCR CDR3. MiXCR was run by TCRdb on the multiplex PCR reads, yielding one entry per CDR3 protein. The data contain 550,000 to 600,000 distinct CDR3 sequences, around 17% of them singletons. For the diagnoses, clinical symptoms, serum thyroxine and TRAb, thyroid ultrasound and orbital computed tomography were used. PBMCs were sourced from roughly 9.7 ml fresh peripheral blood. Looked up from germline, CDR1 is DFQATT and CDR2 is SNEGSKA (reference sequence). There are 16 residues in the CDR3. Unmatched junction bases numbered 9, after V lost 2 bases and J lost 2 bases. This clonotype has at least ten counts.

Sequencing was performed on blood. The receptor was isolated from a woman under 30 with Graves' hyperthyroidism. The chain uses TRBV20-1 and TRBJ2-3; 8 bases map to TRBD2. CDR3 loop: CSARSGLGFNTDTQYF. The CDR3 bases are TGCAGTGCTAGATCGGGACTAGGCTTTAACACAGATACGCAGTATTTT.